This T cell receptor beta chain was captured in a study of T cell clones after liver transplantation (dated by TCRdb to between 2019 and 2020). Background on the whole study: The samples were obtained from ITN030ST, a randomized trial that attempted immunosuppression withdrawal within 2 years after liver transplantation. Donor-reactive T cell clones were identified by TCRbeta sequencing following a pre-transplant mixed lymphocyte reaction and were subsequently tracked in post-transplant blood. Third party-reactive TCRbeta sequences from pre-transplant MLRs were also identified as an antigen-independent comparator for donor-reactive sequences. Three of the eight recipients were HCV-positive; the others were transplanted for non-autoimmune, non-viral indications. Subjects received no induction therapy and standard immunosuppression until randomization at 12-24 months post-transplant. Tolerance meant complete immunosuppression withdrawal for at least one year without liver enzymes rising beyond twice the upper limit of normal. Blood samples were collected pre-transplant, then pre-randomization ahead of withdrawal, and finally post-randomization once withdrawal had either been completed or failed. The studied cohort comprised 8 liver transplant recipients, 3 classified as tolerant and 5 as non-tolerant.

With respect to this clone: Its antigen is unknown. The sample holds no much larger clone one base away, and base qualities are not on file.

The germline V gene (reference sequence) yields LNHDA for CDR1 and SQIVND for CDR2. Trimming removed 5 bases from V and 4 bases from J, leaving 9 bases between the germline ends. The CDR3 numbers 13 residues from cysteine through phenylalanine. The DNA shown is the 39-base CDR3, in frame from base 1. Unstimulated PBMCs, after thawing, were stained for CD3, CD4 and CD8 and then FACS-sorted into CD3+CD4+ and CD3+CD8+ populations. All 8 studied subjects were randomized to withdrawal of immunosuppression. The Qiagen DNeasy Blood and Tissue Kit was used for isolation of genomic DNA. The investigation overall reported the following: When repertoire turnover was taken into account, detection of donor-reactive sequences was significantly reduced in 7 of 8 subjects for CD4 and in 8 of 8 subjects for CD8. A greater decline was seen for donor-reactive sequences than for third party-reactive sequences, suggesting partial antigen-specific deletion unrelated to withdrawal success. Circulating donor-reactive CD4 TCRbeta sequences fell significantly post-transplant in 5 of 8 subjects, irrespective of tolerance or HCV status. Low numbers of available donor cells limited the measurable donor-reactive repertoire in two subjects. Because allograft tissue specimens were not available, migration of donor-reactive T cells into the graft, rather than deletion, may have occurred. The conclusions were considered preliminary, being limited by small, heterogeneous patient numbers and non-standardized post-transplant time points.

Using immunoSEQ, frozen genomic DNA was subjected to high-throughput TCRbeta CDR3 sequencing, a process that included PCR amplification, mapping, bias correction and internal controls. Regarding the original processing steps: Only productive rearrangements were retained, with each unique TCRbeta sequence defined by its CDR3 nucleotide sequence together with its V and J gene. For classification of a sequence as donor-reactive, at least 5-fold expansion in CFSE-low cells relative to unstimulated pre-transplant cells and a frequency of at least 0.01% were required. Per-subject minimum frequency thresholds, based on the lowest-template unstimulated sample, ensured at least 90% detection power. Jensen-Shannon divergence between the top 1000 TCRbeta sequences post-transplant and pre-transplant was used to measure repertoire turnover. Two-sided Fisher's exact tests were used to test for changes in the detection of donor-reactive sequences. In TCRdb, the immuneACCESS table is reduced to in-frame sequences with V and J assigned. These tables do not hold every clone; where another copy was compared, an unresolved V gene accounts for under half, and the others remain unexplained. V and J calls and clone size are copied from that table; D and trimming were computed from the DNA. The sample table contains 80,000 or so clones; only one count was recorded for 70% to 85% of them. Approximately 0.47% of the sample rests with the top ten.

Sequencing used CD4+ T cells from blood, obtained approximately 3.5 years after liver transplant. The rearrangement combines TRBV19 with TRBJ1-5, with an unclear D gene assignment. The source is a human patient who received a liver transplant. Following a transplant, some T lymphocytes may have been derived from the graft donor. In nucleotide form, the sequence is TGTGCCAGTAGTGCACGGACTAATCAGCCCCAGCATTTT. Translated, this gives CASSARTNQPQHF.